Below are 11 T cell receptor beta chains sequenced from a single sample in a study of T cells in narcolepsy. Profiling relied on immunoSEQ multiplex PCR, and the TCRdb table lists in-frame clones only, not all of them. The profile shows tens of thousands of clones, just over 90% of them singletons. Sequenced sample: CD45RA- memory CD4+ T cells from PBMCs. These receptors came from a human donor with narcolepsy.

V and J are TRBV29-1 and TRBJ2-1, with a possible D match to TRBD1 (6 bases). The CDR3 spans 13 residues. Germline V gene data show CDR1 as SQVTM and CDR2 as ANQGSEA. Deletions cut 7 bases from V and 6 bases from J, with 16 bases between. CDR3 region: CSARQVLANEQFF. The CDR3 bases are TGCAGCGCTCGACAGGTCCTCGCCAATGAGCAGTTCTTC.

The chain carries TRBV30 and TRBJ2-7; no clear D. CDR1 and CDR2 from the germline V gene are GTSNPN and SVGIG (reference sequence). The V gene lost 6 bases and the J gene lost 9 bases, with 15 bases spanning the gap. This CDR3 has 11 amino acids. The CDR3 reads CACLRPGGQYF. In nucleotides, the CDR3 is TGTGCCTGCCTCAGGCCTGGCGGGCAGTACTTC.

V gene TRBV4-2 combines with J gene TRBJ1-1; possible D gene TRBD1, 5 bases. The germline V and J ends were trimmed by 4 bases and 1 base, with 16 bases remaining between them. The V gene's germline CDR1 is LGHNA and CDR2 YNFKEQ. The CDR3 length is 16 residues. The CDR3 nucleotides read TGTGCCAGCAGCCCCCCTTCACGGCAGGGGAACACTGAAGCTTTCTTT. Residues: CASSPPSRQGNTEAFF.

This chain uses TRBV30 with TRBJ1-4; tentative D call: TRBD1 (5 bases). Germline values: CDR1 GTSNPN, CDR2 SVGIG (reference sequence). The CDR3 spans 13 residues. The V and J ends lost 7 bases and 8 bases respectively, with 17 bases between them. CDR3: CAFQTGPSEKLFF. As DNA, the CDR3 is TGTGCCTTCCAGACGGGGCCCTCGGAAAAACTGTTTTTT.

The CDR3 sequence is CASSPRRGAGETQYF. The CDR3, as DNA: TGTGCCAGCAGCCCCCGTCGGGGCGCGGGGGAGACCCAGTACTTC. This chain uses TRBV9 with TRBJ2-5, with a weak D call TRBD2 (6 bases). The CDR3 runs 15 residues. Trimming removed 4 bases from V and 5 bases from J, with 18 bases in between. CDR1 is SGDLS and CDR2 is YYNGEE in the germline V gene.

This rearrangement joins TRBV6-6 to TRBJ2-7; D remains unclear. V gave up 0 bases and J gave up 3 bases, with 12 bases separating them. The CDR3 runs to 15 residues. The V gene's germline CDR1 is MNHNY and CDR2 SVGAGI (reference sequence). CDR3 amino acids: CASSYSYGSYYEQYF. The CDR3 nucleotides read TGTGCCAGCAGTTACTCTTACGGGTCCTACTACGAGCAGTACTTC.

DNA of the CDR3: TGTGCCAGCAGCTTGGGTGGCGGGAGAGGGACCGGGGAGCTGTTTTTT. Protein product: CASSLGGGRGTGELFF. The chain recombines TRBV5-4 with TRBJ2-2, with 7 nucleotides matching TRBD2. V was pared by 0 bases and J by 5 bases, with 7 bases of the junction left unmatched. Per the germline V gene, CDR1 is SGHNT and CDR2 is YYREEE (reference sequence). The CDR3 contains 16 residues.

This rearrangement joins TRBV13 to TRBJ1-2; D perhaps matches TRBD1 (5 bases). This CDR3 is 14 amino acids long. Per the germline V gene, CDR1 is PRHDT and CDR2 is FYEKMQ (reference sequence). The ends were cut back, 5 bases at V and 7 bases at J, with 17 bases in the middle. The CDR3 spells CASSLRDPPVGYTF. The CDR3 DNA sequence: TGTGCCAGCAGCCTCCGGGACCCCCCCGTTGGCTACACCTTC. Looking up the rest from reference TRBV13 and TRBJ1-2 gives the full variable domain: AAGVIQSPRHLIKEKRETATLKCYPIPRHDTVYWYQQGPGQDPQFLISFYEKMQSDKGSIPDRFSAQQFSDYHSELNMSSLELGDSALYFCASSLRDPPVGYTFGSGTRLTVV.

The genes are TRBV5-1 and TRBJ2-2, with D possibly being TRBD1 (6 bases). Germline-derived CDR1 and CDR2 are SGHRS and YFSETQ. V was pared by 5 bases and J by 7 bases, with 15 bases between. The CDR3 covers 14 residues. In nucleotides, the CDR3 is TGCGCCAGCAGTCCAGGGGCCTCTGGCGGGGAGCTGTTTTTT. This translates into CASSPGASGGELFF.

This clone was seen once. CDR3 sequence: CASAPQLAKNIQYF. The CDR3 nucleotides are TGTGCCAGCGCACCCCAGCTAGCCAAAAACATTCAGTACTTC. This chain links TRBV5-6 with TRBJ2-4; D unresolved. CDR1 and CDR2 (germline): SGHDT, YYEEEE. Trimming shortened V by 7 bases and J by 0 bases, and 11 bases separated the two germline ends. The CDR3 contains 14 residues.

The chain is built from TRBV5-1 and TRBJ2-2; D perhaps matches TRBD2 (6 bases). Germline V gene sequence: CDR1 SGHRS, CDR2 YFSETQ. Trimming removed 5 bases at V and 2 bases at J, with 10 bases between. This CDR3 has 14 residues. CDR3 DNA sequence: TGCGCCAGCAGGCTAGCGCCAAACACCGGGGAGCTGTTTTTT. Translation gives CASRLAPNTGELFF.